This is a list of T cell receptor beta chains from one sample in a study of beta chain features in type 1 diabetes. Sequencing was performed with immunoSEQ multiplex PCR; in TCRdb, only in-frame clones are kept and a portion is missing. The data contain about 170,000 clones, approximately 8.1% of them singletons. The sequencing sample was made of central memory CD4+ T cells from blood. All receptors derive from a woman aged 40 to 50 with type 1 diabetes. The CDR3 runs from the conserved cysteine through the conserved F or W. A D gene is named only where the DNA matches it firmly. Expanded clones are given a class, and other clones once, few, many or no size at all.

length	V	D	J	size	DNA	CDR3
16	TRBV7-3	TRBD1	TRBJ1-1	few	TGTGCCAGCAGCCCCCAAGGGCAGGGGGCCCTCACTGAAGCTTTCTTT	CASSPQGQGALTEAFF
15	TRBV7-3	TRBD2	TRBJ2-1	NA	TGTGCCAGCAGCCCATCCCTAGCGGGAGCCGGTGAGCAGTTCTTC	CASSPSLAGAGEQFF
14	TRBV7-2	TRBD1	TRBJ2-7	NA	TGTGCCAGCAGCCCCGGGACAGGTACCTACGAGCAGTACTTC	CASSPGTGTYEQYF
14	TRBV7-9	TRBD1	TRBJ2-5	few	TGTGCCAGCAGCCGACAGGGGATCCAAGAGACCCAGTACTTC	CASSRQGIQETQYF
15	TRBV7-2	NA	TRBJ1-5	few	TGTGCCAGCAGCTCAGGGGCGCCAGGGGATCAGCCCCAGCATTTT	CASSSGAPGDQPQHF
12	TRBV25-1	NA	TRBJ2-7	few	TGTGCCAGCAGTGCCACTGCCTACGAGCAGTACTTC	CASSATAYEQYF
16	TRBV4-3	NA	TRBJ1-1	few	TGCGCCAGCAGCCAAGAGATAGTACAGAGGAACACTGAAGCTTTCTTT	CASSQEIVQRNTEAFF
17	TRBV9	TRBD2	TRBJ2-2	once	TGTGCCAGCAGCGGTAGGGGGACTAGCCTGGGCGCCGGGGAGCTGTTTTTT	CASSGRGTSLGAGELFF
13	TRBV7-2	TRBD2	TRBJ2-5	few	TGTGCCAGCAGCTTTAGCGGGGGGGGGACCCAGTACTTC	CASSFSGGGTQYF
15	TRBV28	NA	TRBJ1-1	NA	TGTGCCAGCAGTGGCTCCAAGGGGATTGCCACTGAAGCTTTCTTT	CASSGSKGIATEAFF
15	TRBV7-2	NA	TRBJ1-2	NA	TGTGCCAGCAGCTTATTGGCCAGGGGCACCTATGGCTACACCTTC	CASSLLARGTYGYTF
14	TRBV7-8	NA	TRBJ1-1	NA	TGTGCCAGCAGCTTTTACCAGGGAGGCACTGAAGCTTTCTTT	CASSFYQGGTEAFF
16	TRBV18	TRBD2	TRBJ2-4	NA	TGTGCCAGCTCACCGTCGCACCCCGGGGAGGGTGGCATTCAGTACTTC	CASSPSHPGEGGIQYF
14	TRBV6-5	TRBD1	TRBJ2-5	NA	TGTGCCAGCAGGCTCGTTGGACAGGGAGAGACCCAGTACTTC	CASRLVGQGETQYF
15	TRBV5-6	NA	TRBJ1-1	NA	TGTGCCAGCAGCTTGAATGGGAGGGGGATCACTGAAGCTTTCTTT	CASSLNGRGITEAFF
15	TRBV5-1	NA	TRBJ2-7	few	TGCGCCAGCAGCCCTCCCGGGCCGGCAACGGGGGAGCAGTACTTC	CASSPPGPATGEQYF
13	TRBV5-4	NA	TRBJ2-5	few	TGTGCCAGCAGCGAAGGGAGTGCGGAGACCCAGTACTTC	CASSEGSAETQYF
13	TRBV19	NA	TRBJ2-4	NA	TGTGCAAGTAGTGAACAGGGCGGTAACATTCAGTACTTC	CASSEQGGNIQYF
14	TRBV27	NA	TRBJ1-2	once	TGTGCCAGCAGTCCCCGGGGGGGGAGGGATGGCTACACCTTC	CASSPRGGRDGYTF
15	TRBV7-2	NA	TRBJ2-2	few	TGTGCCAGCAGCTCACAGGGCTCGGGGACCGGGGAGCTGTTTTTT	CASSSQGSGTGELFF
15	TRBV28	NA	TRBJ1-1	NA	TGTGCCAGCAGCCCCTCCGGCAGGGGAAAAACTGAAGCTTTCTTT	CASSPSGRGKTEAFF
15	TRBV11-2	TRBD2	TRBJ2-7	few	TGTGCCAGCAGCTTAGATAGCGGGAGGGCCCTCGAGCAGTACTTC	CASSLDSGRALEQYF
14	TRBV5-1	NA	TRBJ1-2	NA	TGCGCCAGCAGCTTGGGGAGGGCGCCGGTTGGCTACACCTTC	CASSLGRAPVGYTF
16	TRBV4-2	NA	TRBJ2-5	few	TGTGCCAGCAGCCAAGTTGGGGGGAGCGGTCAAGAGACCCAGTACTTC	CASSQVGGSGQETQYF
14	TRBV28	NA	TRBJ2-1	NA	TGTGCCAGCCGAGACAGCCTTCTCGGGAATGAGCAGTTCTTC	CASRDSLLGNEQFF
13	TRBV19	TRBD2	TRBJ2-1	NA	TGTGCCAGTAGTCCCGGGACTAGCGGGGGGAAGTTCTTC	CASSPGTSGGKFF
16	TRBV5-1	NA	TRBJ1-2	NA	TGCGCCAGCAGCTTGGAAGGGACAAGGCTGGGGTATGGCTACACCTTC	CASSLEGTRLGYGYTF
13	TRBV29-1	NA	TRBJ1-2	NA	TGCAGCGTTCAAGCGGGGGCTAACTATGGCTACACCTTC	CSVQAGANYGYTF
15	TRBV9	TRBD1	TRBJ2-3	few	TGTGCCAGCAGCGTAGCGGGACAGGGCGCAGATACGCAGTATTTT	CASSVAGQGADTQYF
14	TRBV7-2	TRBD1	TRBJ1-1	few	TGTGCCAGCAGCTTAGTATGGGACAGGGTTGAAGCTTTCTTT	CASSLVWDRVEAFF
13	TRBV29-1	TRBD1	TRBJ2-5	many	TGCAGCGTTGTCCCCGGGACAGAAGAGACCCAGTACTTC	CSVVPGTEETQYF
14	TRBV7-3	TRBD2	TRBJ2-3	few	TGTGCCAGCAGCTTAGCGGGGGGTGACGATACGCAGTATTTT	CASSLAGGDDTQYF
13	TRBV7-9	NA	TRBJ2-3	few	TGTGCCAGCAGCTTAGCCGTCACAGATACGCAGTATTTT	CASSLAVTDTQYF
15	TRBV7-2	TRBD1	TRBJ2-7	few	TGTGCCAGCAGCGGCCGGACAGGGAACGGCGACGAGCAGTACTTC	CASSGRTGNGDEQYF
18	TRBV7-6	TRBD1	TRBJ2-6	NA	TGTGCCAGCAGCCGACCACCGGGACAGGGCTCTGGGGCCAACGTCCTGACTTTC	CASSRPPGQGSGANVLTF
14	TRBV5-6	NA	TRBJ1-1	few	TGTGCCAGCAACAACGGGGGGGTCTACACTGAAGCTTTCTTT	CASNNGGVYTEAFF
15	TRBV10-3	NA	TRBJ2-7	NA	TGTGCCATCAGTGATGAGACGGCAGGCCCCTACGAGCAGTACTTC	CAISDETAGPYEQYF
16	TRBV5-1	TRBD2	TRBJ2-1	few	TGCGCCAGCAGCTTGGTAGCGGGGGGTTTCTACAATGAGCAGTTCTTC	CASSLVAGGFYNEQFF
13	TRBV18	NA	TRBJ2-5	many	TGTGCCAGCTCCCCGGGACTGACAGAGACCCAGTACTTC	CASSPGLTETQYF
17	TRBV4-2	NA	TRBJ2-2	NA	TGTGCCAGCAGCCAACTCCAAAGGGGGAGAGGCGCCGGGGAGCTGTTTTTT	CASSQLQRGRGAGELFF
16	TRBV7-2	TRBD1	TRBJ2-7	NA	TGTGCCAGCAGCCAATGGCCGGACAGGGCACCCTACGAGCAGTACTTC	CASSQWPDRAPYEQYF
13	TRBV29-1	TRBD1	TRBJ1-2	few	TGCAGCGTTGATAAAGGACAGGGGGCAGGCTACACCTTC	CSVDKGQGAGYTF
15	TRBV2	NA	TRBJ1-6	NA	TGTGCCAGCAGTTCCTCCGGGTCCTATAATTCACCCCTCCACTTT	CASSSSGSYNSPLHF
15	TRBV18	TRBD2	TRBJ2-1	few	TGTGCCAGCTCACCACCGCGGGAGGGGTACAATGAGCAGTTCTTC	CASSPPREGYNEQFF
15	TRBV7-2	NA	TRBJ2-2	NA	TGTGCCAGCAGCTTAGGGATGACAGGATCCGGGGAGCTGTTTTTT	CASSLGMTGSGELFF
13	TRBV6-5	NA	TRBJ2-7	few	TGTGCCAGCAGTTACGGTGGGGCCAATTCCCCTTACTTC	CASSYGGANSPYF
12	TRBV7-9	NA	TRBJ2-3	few	TGTGCCAGCAGCTCCCTCGGGGATACGCAGTATTTT	CASSSLGDTQYF
12	TRBV15	NA	TRBJ1-1	NA	TGTGCCACCAGTATAGGGGCTGGCGAAGCTTTCTTT	CATSIGAGEAFF
16	TRBV11-2	TRBD1	TRBJ1-4	many	TGTGCCAGCAGCGACCAGCGACAGGGGAGTGGGGAAAAACTGTTTTTT	CASSDQRQGSGEKLFF
11	TRBV28	NA	TRBJ2-7	few	TGTGCCAGCGGGCCTTCCTACGAGCAGTACTTC	CASGPSYEQYF
17	TRBV9	TRBD1	TRBJ1-6	few	TGTGCCAGCAGCCCTACAGGGGGAAGCTCCTATAATTCACCCCTCCACTTT	CASSPTGGSSYNSPLHF
14	TRBV30	NA	TRBJ1-4	few	TGTGCCTGGACATACGGGTATCTCGATGAAAAACTGTTTTTT	CAWTYGYLDEKLFF
15	TRBV13	NA	TRBJ2-6	NA	TGTGCCAGCAGCTTAATGCGGAGGGGGGCCAACGTCCTGACTTTC	CASSLMRRGANVLTF
13	TRBV25-1	NA	TRBJ1-1	NA	TGTGCCAGCAGTGAACGGACAGAGACTGAAGCTTTCTTT	CASSERTETEAFF
15	TRBV7-2	TRBD2	TRBJ2-2	few	TGTGCCAGCAGCCGAGGACTAGGGTTCACCGGGGAGCTGTTTTTT	CASSRGLGFTGELFF
15	TRBV18	NA	TRBJ1-1	NA	TGTGCCAGCTCACCTTCGGACAGCCAGAACACTGAAGCTTTCTTT	CASSPSDSQNTEAFF
14	TRBV7-8	NA	TRBJ2-7	NA	TGTGCCAGCAGCTTTACGGGACTCTCCTACGAGCAGTACTTC	CASSFTGLSYEQYF
14	TRBV7-8	NA	TRBJ2-3	many	TGTGCCAGCAGCTTTGAGGCCAACACAGATACGCAGTATTTT	CASSFEANTDTQYF
17	TRBV27	TRBD2	TRBJ2-7	NA	TGTGCCAGCAGACGTATCTCGACTAGCGGGAGCTCCTACGAGCAGTACTTC	CASRRISTSGSSYEQYF